This paragraph reports one TCR beta chain. Its antigen is unknown. The entry originates in a study of cytomegalovirus exposure and HLA in healthy donors. The CDR3 sequence is 17 residues long. Losses at the gene ends were 5 bases for V and 4 bases for J; bases not matched to a gene: 14. The V gene's germline CDR1 is LNHDA and CDR2 SQIVND (reference sequence). The study ran its PCR with 60 Vbeta and 13 Jbeta primers. Clones were read by immunoSEQ multiplex PCR, and TCRdb kept only the in-frame ones, dropping some. Among around 220,000 clones listed, roughly 70% were seen once. Study outcomes and limitations: Through in vitro validation, three CMV-associated chains were shown to be specific for CMV antigens. A previous analysis found most TCR beta V segments productive roughly 87% or roughly 30% of the time. Association with HLA alleles at 0.05 false discovery rate was found for some 18,000 TCR beta sequences in a later analysis. Most TCRs appeared rarely, but some public TCRs recurred in many donors.

The chain carries TRBV19 and TRBJ2-7; TRBD2 matches 10 bases. This TCR came from a woman aged 25-40 years in good health and CMV-seronegative. Sequenced input: PBMCs. CDR3 amino acids: CASSVGLPGLAPYEQYF. As DNA, the CDR3 is TGTGCCAGTAGTGTCGGCCTACCGGGACTAGCGCCGTACGAGCAGTACTTC.